These T cell receptor beta chains were read from a single sample in a study of T cells in localized non-small cell lung cancer. TCRdb keeps only in-frame clones here, not all; method: immunoSEQ multiplex PCR. This table holds tens of thousands of clones, approximately 83% found once. Specimen: peripheral blood, collected before any cancer treatment. These receptor sequences come from a female donor over 55 with stage II squamous cell lung carcinoma. The CDR3 runs from the conserved cysteine through the conserved F or W. D genes are given only for firm matches. Size values are once, few and many counts, or a class for expanded clones, and some rows have none.

TRBV7-4,NA,NA,TRBJ1-3,TGTGCCAGCAGCCCCCAGTGGCTAAGCGGAAACACCATATATTTT,CASSPQWLSGNTIYF
TRBV5-5,NA,NA,TRBJ2-7,TGTGCCAGCAGCTTAGGACAAATCAACTACGAGCAGTACTTC,CASSLGQINYEQYF
TRBV18,TRBD1,once,TRBJ1-4,TGTGCCAGCTCACCACGCCAGGGGGCGGAAAAACTGTTTTTT,CASSPRQGAEKLFF
TRBV21-1,NA,NA,TRBJ2-7,TGTGCCAGCAGCAGACGCAAAGGGGGCCCGAACTACGAGCAGTACTTC,CASSRRKGGPNYEQYF
TRBV27,NA,NA,TRBJ1-2,TGTGCCAGCAGTTTAAACGGAGATGGCTACACCTTC,CASSLNGDGYTF
TRBV19,TRBD1,NA,TRBJ2-7,TGTGCCAGTAGTATCTCCGGTTTGGGACAGGGTGAATACGAGCAGTACTTC,CASSISGLGQGEYEQYF
TRBV10-3,NA,NA,TRBJ1-5,TGTGCCATCAGTGGTGGGGGGACGGGCAATCAGCCCCAGCATTTT,CAISGGGTGNQPQHF
TRBV6-6,NA,NA,TRBJ2-1,TGTGCCAGCAGTTACTCAGGGACACTGAACAATGAGCAGTTCTTC,CASSYSGTLNNEQFF
TRBV19,NA,NA,TRBJ1-2,TGTGCCAGTAGTATAGGGCAGGGGACCGGCTACACCTTC,CASSIGQGTGYTF
TRBV13,NA,NA,TRBJ1-4,TGTGCCAGCAGCGCCGTTAATGAAAAACTGTTTTTT,CASSAVNEKLFF
TRBV4-3,NA,NA,TRBJ2-7,TGCGCCAGCAGCCAAGAACAGGGAACGAGCTACGAGCAGTACTTC,CASSQEQGTSYEQYF
TRBV12-5,NA,NA,TRBJ1-5,TGTGCTAGTGGTCCTAATAGCAATCAGCCCCAGCATTTT,CASGPNSNQPQHF
TRBV10-3,NA,NA,TRBJ1-2,TGTGCCATCAGTGAGTACGAAACAGGGACGATCTATGGCTACACCTTC,CAISEYETGTIYGYTF
TRBV6-1,NA,NA,TRBJ1-1,TGTGCCAGCAGTGAAGGACAGCATGAAGCTTTCTTT,CASSEGQHEAFF
TRBV19,NA,NA,TRBJ1-5,TGTGCCAGTAGTATGGGGGTCAACTGGAGGCAGCCCCAGCATTTT,CASSMGVNWRQPQHF
TRBV6-1,TRBD2,NA,TRBJ2-7,TGTGCCAGCAGTGAAGTATCGGGGGGGGCCGACGAGCAGTACTTC,CASSEVSGGADEQYF
TRBV5-4,TRBD1,NA,TRBJ1-1,TGTGCCAGCAGCTTGGGCGGGACAGGGGATACCGCTGAAGCTTTCTTT,CASSLGGTGDTAEAFF
TRBV29-1,NA,NA,TRBJ1-2,TGCAGCGTTGAAGAGGGGAGAGTCTATGGCTACACCTTC,CSVEEGRVYGYTF
TRBV30,NA,NA,TRBJ1-5,TGTGCCTGGAACCCGGGAGGGGCCAGCAATCAGCCCCAGCATTTT,CAWNPGGASNQPQHF
TRBV6-5,TRBD1,once,TRBJ1-1,TGTGCCAGCAGTTACGAACAGGGGAGACCTGAAGCTTTCTTT,CASSYEQGRPEAFF
TRBV19,TRBD1,NA,TRBJ1-3,TGTGCCAGTAGCAGCCCCCGACAGGGGGGCTCTGGAAACACCATATATTTT,CASSSPRQGGSGNTIYF
TRBV5-1,NA,few,TRBJ1-1,TGCGCCAGCAGCTTGGGACAGGTGAACACTGAAGCTTTCTTT,CASSLGQVNTEAFF
TRBV6-1,TRBD1,NA,TRBJ1-6,TGTGCCAGCAGCGGCCAGACAGGGTCGAATTCACCCCTCCACTTT,CASSGQTGSNSPLHF
TRBV9,NA,once,TRBJ2-1,TGTGCCAGCAGCGTAGATGGTGATTACTACAATGAGCAGTTCTTC,CASSVDGDYYNEQFF
TRBV7-9,NA,NA,TRBJ1-2,TGTGCCAGCAGCACCACTACAGGGCCGGATGGCTACACCTTC,CASSTTTGPDGYTF
TRBV7-2,NA,NA,TRBJ2-1,TGTGCCAGCAGCTTGGAGTCCGGGGCCTACAATGAGCAGTTCTTC,CASSLESGAYNEQFF
TRBV9,NA,NA,TRBJ2-3,TGTGCCAGCAGTCCAGGGTTGCTAGGAGGGACAGATACGCAGTATTTT,CASSPGLLGGTDTQYF
TRBV7-8,NA,NA,TRBJ1-3,TGTGCCAGCAGCTTAGTCGCCTCTGGAAACACCATATATTTT,CASSLVASGNTIYF
TRBV2,NA,NA,TRBJ1-1,TGTGCCAGCAGTGAGAGGGCGGGCAGTAGGAACACTGAAGCTTTCTTT,CASSERAGSRNTEAFF
TRBV6-1,NA,NA,TRBJ1-1,TGTGCCAGCAGTGAAATAGGGGGGAGCACTGAAGCTTTCTTT,CASSEIGGSTEAFF
TRBV30,TRBD1,NA,TRBJ1-5,TGTGCCTGGAGCCCAGGGGGACTTCTAAGCAATCAGCCCCAGCATTTT,CAWSPGGLLSNQPQHF
TRBV25-1,NA,NA,TRBJ1-5,TGTGCCAGCAGTGAGGGAGGTAGGGGGAAGAATCAGCCCCAGCATTTT,CASSEGGRGKNQPQHF
TRBV6-1,NA,few,TRBJ2-7,TGTGCCAGCAGTGAAGCGGGGTTCCAGGGAGCCTACGAGCAGTACTTC,CASSEAGFQGAYEQYF
TRBV10-3,NA,NA,TRBJ1-1,TGTGCCATCAGAACCTCAAGGGGGTGGTGGAAGACTGAAGCTTTCTTT,CAIRTSRGWWKTEAFF
TRBV2,NA,NA,TRBJ2-1,TGTGCCAGCAGTGAAAGGACAGATATTAACAATGAGCAGTTCTTC,CASSERTDINNEQFF
TRBV19,NA,few,TRBJ1-2,TGTGCCAGTAGTATAGGGACAGCAATTAACTATGGCTACACCTTC,CASSIGTAINYGYTF
TRBV6-5,NA,NA,TRBJ1-1,TGTGCCAGCAGTGTAGGAAGGGGTGAAGCTTTCTTT,CASSVGRGEAFF
TRBV5-6,TRBD1,NA,TRBJ1-2,TGTGCCAGCAGCTCTTTAGACAGGGGGCGCGGCTATGGCTACACCTTC,CASSSLDRGRGYGYTF
TRBV5-4,NA,few,TRBJ2-2,TGTGCCAGCAGCTTGGGGGTGAACACCGGGGAGCTGTTTTTT,CASSLGVNTGELFF
TRBV18,TRBD1,NA,TRBJ1-2,TGTGCCAGCTCACCTACTTCGCCGGGACAGGGTACTGGCTACACCTTC,CASSPTSPGQGTGYTF
TRBV6-5,NA,NA,TRBJ2-7,TGTGCCAGCAGTTACTCGACAGACCCCTCCTACGAGCAGTACTTC,CASSYSTDPSYEQYF
TRBV2,TRBD1,NA,TRBJ1-3,TGTGCCAGCAGACAGGGGGCTGGAAACACCATATATTTT,CASRQGAGNTIYF
TRBV11-2,NA,NA,TRBJ2-7,TGTGCCAGCAGCTTGGGACACCAAGGCCCCTACGAGCAGTACTTC,CASSLGHQGPYEQYF
TRBV12-5,NA,NA,TRBJ1-6,TGTGCTAGTGGCCAAGGACAGCCCACTTCACCCCTCCACTTT,CASGQGQPTSPLHF
TRBV4-1,NA,NA,TRBJ2-5,TGCGCCAGCAGCCAATGGGGCACCTCGGATACCCAGTACTTC,CASSQWGTSDTQYF
TRBV19,NA,once,TRBJ1-5,TGTGCCAGTAGTATAGATCTGAGGAGAAGGGAGAGCAATCAGCCCCAGCATTTT,CASSIDLRRRESNQPQHF
TRBV6-5,TRBD1,few,TRBJ1-2,TGTGCCAGCAGACCGAGGACAGGACTCTATGGCTACACCTTC,CASRPRTGLYGYTF
TRBV27,NA,NA,TRBJ2-1,TGTGCCAGCTACTCGGGGAGCCTCAAGCAGTTCTTC,CASYSGSLKQFF
TRBV29-1,NA,NA,TRBJ2-7,TGCAGCGTTTCAGGGGGGCCCCTGGAGCAGTACTTC,CSVSGGPLEQYF
TRBV4-3,NA,NA,TRBJ2-1,TGCGCCAGCAGCCCCGCGGGGGCGACGGTAATGCGGGAGCAGTTCTTC,CASSPAGATVMREQFF
TRBV19,TRBD1,once,TRBJ1-1,TGTGCCAGTAGTATCCTAGGGGGCGGCACTGAAGCTTTCTTT,CASSILGGGTEAFF
TRBV14,NA,NA,TRBJ2-2,TGTGCCAGCAGCCGTAGGAGTACGGCGAGCCCGAACACCGGGGAGCTGTTTTTT,CASSRRSTASPNTGELFF
TRBV10-3,NA,NA,TRBJ2-7,TGTGCCATCAGTACAGGGTACCAATCCTCCGAGCAGTACTTC,CAISTGYQSSEQYF
TRBV2,TRBD2,NA,TRBJ2-2,TGTGCCAGCAGTGAAAGACTAGCGGGGGGCCCGAACACCGGGGAGCTGTTTTTT,CASSERLAGGPNTGELFF
TRBV4-3,NA,NA,TRBJ1-2,TGCGCCAGCAGTAGGGGAAGGGGGAACTATGGCTACACCTTC,CASSRGRGNYGYTF
TRBV5-1,NA,NA,TRBJ1-1,TGCGCCAGCAGCCCTAACTTGGGTCAGAACACTGAAGCTTTCTTT,CASSPNLGQNTEAFF
TRBV12-5,TRBD1,NA,TRBJ2-7,TGTGCTAGTGGTTCCCCCGGGACAGGGGTCACCTACGAGCAGTACTTC,CASGSPGTGVTYEQYF
TRBV9,TRBD2,NA,TRBJ2-1,TGTGCCAGCAGCTTGAGCGGGGGGGCCTACAATGAGCAGTTCTTC,CASSLSGGAYNEQFF
TRBV10-1,TRBD2,NA,TRBJ2-1,TGCGCCAGCAGTGACTATAGCGGGGGGGCCAATGAGCAGTTCTTC,CASSDYSGGANEQFF